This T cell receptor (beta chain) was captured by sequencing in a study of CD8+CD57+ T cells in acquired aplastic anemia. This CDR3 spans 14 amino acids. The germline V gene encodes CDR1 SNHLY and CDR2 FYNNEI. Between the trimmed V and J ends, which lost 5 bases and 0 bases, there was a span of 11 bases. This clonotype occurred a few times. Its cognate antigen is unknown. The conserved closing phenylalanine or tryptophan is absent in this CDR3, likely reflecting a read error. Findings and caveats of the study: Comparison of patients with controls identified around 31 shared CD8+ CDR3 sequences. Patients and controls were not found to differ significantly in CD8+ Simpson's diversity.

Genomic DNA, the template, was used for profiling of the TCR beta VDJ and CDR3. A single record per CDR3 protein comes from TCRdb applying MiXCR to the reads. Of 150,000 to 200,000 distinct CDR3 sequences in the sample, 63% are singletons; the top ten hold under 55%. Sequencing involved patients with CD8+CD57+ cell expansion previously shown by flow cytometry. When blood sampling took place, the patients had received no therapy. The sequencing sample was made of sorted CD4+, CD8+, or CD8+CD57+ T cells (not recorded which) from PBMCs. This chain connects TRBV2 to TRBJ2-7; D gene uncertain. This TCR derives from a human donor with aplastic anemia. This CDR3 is CASSYADGSYEQYL. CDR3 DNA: TGTGCCAGCAGTTACGCGGACGGCTCCTACGAGCAGTACCTC.